Listed below are T cell receptor beta chains from one sample, sequenced in a study of blood T cell repertoires in COVID-19. Profiled with immunoSEQ multiplex PCR; TCRdb holds only in-frame clones, not every one. The table includes 65,000 to 90,000 clones, approximately 86% detected once. The sample comprised peripheral blood. Receptor source: a man older than 75 with COVID-19, enrolled during active disease. The CDR3 runs from the conserved cysteine through the conserved F or W.

>TRBV4-2|TRBJ1-1
CASSQDLGAGEAFF
>TRBV11-1|TRBJ2-2
CASSSPNTGELFF
>TRBV5-8|TRBJ1-1
CASSHRPDMNTEAFF
>TRBV11-2|TRBJ1-2
CASSRTGGAGNYGYTF
>TRBV27|TRBJ2-5
CASTGGENRVTQYF
>TRBV25-1|TRBJ2-3
CASRDRLSTDTQYF
>TRBV5-1|TRBJ1-4
CASSPGQGNEKLFF
>TRBV27|TRBJ1-2
CASSPIGQGSYGYTF
>TRBV6-2/TRBV6-3|TRBJ1-1
CASSYAGQGTAFF
>TRBV5-8|TRBJ2-1
CASSKELARDSYNEQFF
>TRBV6-6|TRBJ2-7
CASSYLGQGAYEQYF
>TRBV29-1|TRBJ1-2
CSVVSGGEGYTF
>TRBV5-5|TRBJ1-5
CASSPSLGLGNQPQHF
>TRBV11-3|TRBJ1-1
CASSFTGNTEAFF
>TRBV14|TRBJ1-6
CASSQGQAANSPLHF
>TRBV19|TRBJ2-7
CASSMVGGILTYEQYF
>TRBV27|TRBJ2-1
CASSLAGDPNEQFF
>TRBV5-8|TRBJ1-1
CASSLGGGWNTEAFF
>TRBV28|TRBJ1-6
CASSFPLRAPGQGKRSPLHF
>TRBV6-5|TRBJ1-4
CASSYRTGREKLFF
>TRBV7-9|TRBJ2-1
CASRAGTGYYNEQFF
>TRBV5-4|TRBJ1-2
CASSPRTGGYGYTF
>TRBV6-6|TRBJ1-2
CASSYPGQGNYGYTF